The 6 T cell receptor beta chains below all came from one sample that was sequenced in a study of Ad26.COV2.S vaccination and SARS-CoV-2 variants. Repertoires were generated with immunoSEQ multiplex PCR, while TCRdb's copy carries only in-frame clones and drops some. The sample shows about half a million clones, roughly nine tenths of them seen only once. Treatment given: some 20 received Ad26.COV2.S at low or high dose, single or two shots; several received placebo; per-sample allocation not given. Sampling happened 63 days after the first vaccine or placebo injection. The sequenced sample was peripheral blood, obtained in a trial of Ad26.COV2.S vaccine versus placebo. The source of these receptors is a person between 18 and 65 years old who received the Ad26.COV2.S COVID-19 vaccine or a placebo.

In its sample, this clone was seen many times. CDR3: CASRDKRTNPYEQYF. CDR3 in DNA: TGTGCCAGCAGGGACAAGAGGACGAATCCCTACGAGCAGTACTTC. The V call is TRBV6-5, the J call TRBJ2-7; possible D gene TRBD1, 5 bases. Germline V gene sequence: CDR1 MNHEY, CDR2 SVGAGI. The CDR3 is 15 residues long. Trimming pared 6 bases from V and 2 bases from J, leaving 17 bases between.

For the CDR3, the DNA is TGTGCCAGCAGATCCCCAAACAGGGCGAACACTGAAGCTTTCTTT. Translated, it gives CASRSPNRANTEAFF. J is TRBJ1-1 and V is TRBV6-5; D possibly corresponds to TRBD1 (6 bases). From germline, CDR1 is MNHEY and CDR2 SVGAGI. Trimming removed 6 bases at V and 1 base at J, with 15 bases between. CDR3 length: 15 amino acids.

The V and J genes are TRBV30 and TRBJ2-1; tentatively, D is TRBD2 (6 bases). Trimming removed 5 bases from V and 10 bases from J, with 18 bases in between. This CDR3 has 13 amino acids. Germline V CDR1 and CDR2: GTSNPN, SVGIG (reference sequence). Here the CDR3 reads CAWRAGLSGEQFF. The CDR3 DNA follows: TGTGCCTGGCGCGCGGGACTCTCGGGGGAGCAGTTCTTC.

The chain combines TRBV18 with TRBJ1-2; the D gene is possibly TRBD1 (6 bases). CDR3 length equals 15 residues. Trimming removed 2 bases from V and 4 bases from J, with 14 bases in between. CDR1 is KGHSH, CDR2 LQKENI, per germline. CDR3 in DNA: TGTGCCAGCTCACCAAAGGGGGGATCCCCCTATGGCTACACCTTC. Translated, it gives CASSPKGGSPYGYTF.

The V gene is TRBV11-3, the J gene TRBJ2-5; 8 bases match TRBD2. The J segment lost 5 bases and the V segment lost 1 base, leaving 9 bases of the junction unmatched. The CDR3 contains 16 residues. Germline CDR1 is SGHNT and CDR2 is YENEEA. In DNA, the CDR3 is TGTGCCAGCAGCTTAGGTTTCGGGAGGGGGGAGGAGACCCAGTACTTC. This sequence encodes CASSLGFGRGEETQYF.

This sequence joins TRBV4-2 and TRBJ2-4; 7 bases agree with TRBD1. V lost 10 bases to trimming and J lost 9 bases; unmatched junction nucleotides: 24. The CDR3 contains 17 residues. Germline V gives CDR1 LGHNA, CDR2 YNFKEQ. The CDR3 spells CATRKETGDPKGRIQYF. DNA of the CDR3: TGTGCCACCAGAAAGGAAACAGGGGACCCCAAGGGCCGCATTCAGTACTTC.